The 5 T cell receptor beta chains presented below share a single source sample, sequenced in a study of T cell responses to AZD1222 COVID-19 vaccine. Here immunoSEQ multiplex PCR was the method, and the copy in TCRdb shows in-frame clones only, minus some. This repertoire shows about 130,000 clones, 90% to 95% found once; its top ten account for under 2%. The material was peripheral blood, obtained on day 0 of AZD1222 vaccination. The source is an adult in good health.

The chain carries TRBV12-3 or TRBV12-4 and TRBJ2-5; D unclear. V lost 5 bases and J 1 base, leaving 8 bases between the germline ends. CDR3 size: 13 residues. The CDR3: CASSRAVQETQYF. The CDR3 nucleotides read TGTGCCAGCAGTCGGGCGGTCCAAGAGACCCAGTACTTC.

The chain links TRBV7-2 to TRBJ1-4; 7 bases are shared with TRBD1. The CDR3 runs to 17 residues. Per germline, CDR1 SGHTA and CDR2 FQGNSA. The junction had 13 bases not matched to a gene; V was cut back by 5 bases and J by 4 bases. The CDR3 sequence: CASSLQPAGDSNEKLFF. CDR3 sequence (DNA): TGTGCCAGCAGCCTCCAACCGGCCGGGGACAGTAATGAAAAACTGTTTTTT.

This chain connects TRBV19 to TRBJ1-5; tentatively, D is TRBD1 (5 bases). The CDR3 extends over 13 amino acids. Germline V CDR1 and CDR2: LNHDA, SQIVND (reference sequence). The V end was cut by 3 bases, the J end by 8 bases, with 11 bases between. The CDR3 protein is CASSISGLEPQHF. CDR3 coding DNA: TGTGCCAGTAGTATTTCGGGGCTTGAGCCCCAGCATTTT.

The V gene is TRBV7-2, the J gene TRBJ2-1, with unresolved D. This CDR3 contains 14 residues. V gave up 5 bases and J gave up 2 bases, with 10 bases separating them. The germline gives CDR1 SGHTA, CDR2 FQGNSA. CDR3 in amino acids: CASSLIPTYNEQFF. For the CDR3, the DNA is TGTGCCAGCAGCCTCATTCCGACCTACAATGAGCAGTTCTTC.

CDR3 sequence (DNA): TGTGCCAGTAGTATAGATTATAGCTTACAAGAGACCCAGTACTTC. It encodes CASSIDYSLQETQYF. This chain connects TRBV19 to TRBJ2-5; D is undetermined. The CDR3 totals 15 residues. Germline CDR1 and CDR2: LNHDA and SQIVND (reference sequence). Deletions cut 0 bases from V and 2 bases from J, with 10 bases between.